This TCR beta chain was sequenced during a study of T cells in Graves' hyperthyroidism and ophthalmopathy. The study's findings and limits: Blood also contained most expanded thyroid clonotypes above 0.001.

At least ten counts were recorded for this clonotype. Its antigen is still unknown. From RNA transcripts, TCR beta CDR3 regions were amplified. The TCR CDR3 first-round RT-PCR relied on the HTBI primer set. Via MiXCR, TCRdb re-called the multiplex PCR reads, giving one row per CDR3 protein. The data hold around 600,000 distinct CDR3 sequences, with about 14% observed a single time. Lactation, pregnancy, other autoimmune disease or uncontrolled infection led to exclusion of patients. Every diagnosis used clinical symptoms, serum thyroxine and TRAb, thyroid ultrasound and orbital computed tomography. V shed 0 bases and J 4 bases; nucleotides not matched to a gene: 7. The CDR3 extends over 17 amino acids. CDR1 MNHEY and CDR2 SMNVEV come from the germline V gene (reference sequence).

The rearrangement joins TRBV27 to TRBJ2-3; the match to TRBD2 covers 10 bases. The TCR was taken from a woman aged 18-29 years with Graves' ophthalmopathy. Sequenced sample: blood. DNA of the CDR3: TGTGCCAGCAGTTTATCTTCTAGCGGGAGTCCCGCAGATACGCAGTATTTT. Protein: CASSLSSSGSPADTQYF.